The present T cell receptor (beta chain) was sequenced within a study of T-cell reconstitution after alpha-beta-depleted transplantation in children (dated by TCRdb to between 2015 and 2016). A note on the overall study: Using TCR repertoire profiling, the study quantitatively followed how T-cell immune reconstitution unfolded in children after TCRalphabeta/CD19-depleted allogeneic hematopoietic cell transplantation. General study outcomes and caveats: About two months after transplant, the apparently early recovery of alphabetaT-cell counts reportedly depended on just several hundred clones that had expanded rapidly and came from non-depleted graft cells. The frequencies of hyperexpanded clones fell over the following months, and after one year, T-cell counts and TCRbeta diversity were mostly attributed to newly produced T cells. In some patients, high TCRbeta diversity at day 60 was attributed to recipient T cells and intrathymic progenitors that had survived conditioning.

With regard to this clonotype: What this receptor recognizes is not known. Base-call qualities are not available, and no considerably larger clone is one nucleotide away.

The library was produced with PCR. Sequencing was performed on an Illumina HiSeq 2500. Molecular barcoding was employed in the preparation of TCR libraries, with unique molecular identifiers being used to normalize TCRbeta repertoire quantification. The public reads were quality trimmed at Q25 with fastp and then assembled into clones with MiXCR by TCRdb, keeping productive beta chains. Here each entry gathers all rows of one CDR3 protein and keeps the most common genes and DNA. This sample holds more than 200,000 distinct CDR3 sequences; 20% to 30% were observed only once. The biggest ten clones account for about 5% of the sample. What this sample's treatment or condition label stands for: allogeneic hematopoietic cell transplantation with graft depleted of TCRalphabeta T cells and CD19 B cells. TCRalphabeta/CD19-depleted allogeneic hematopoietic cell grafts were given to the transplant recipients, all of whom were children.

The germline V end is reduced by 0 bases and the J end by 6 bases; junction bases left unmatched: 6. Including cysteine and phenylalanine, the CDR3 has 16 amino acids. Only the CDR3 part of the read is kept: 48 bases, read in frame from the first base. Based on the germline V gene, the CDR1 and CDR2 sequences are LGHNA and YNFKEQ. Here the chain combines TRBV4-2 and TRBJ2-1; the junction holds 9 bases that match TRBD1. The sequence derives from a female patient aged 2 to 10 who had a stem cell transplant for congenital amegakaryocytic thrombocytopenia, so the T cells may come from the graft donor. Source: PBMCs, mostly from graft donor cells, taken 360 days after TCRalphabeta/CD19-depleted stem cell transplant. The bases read TGTGCCAGCAGCCAAGATGGGCGACAGGGGGGCAATGAGCAGTTCTTC. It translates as CASSQDGRQGGNEQFF.